One sample yielded the 17 T cell receptor beta chains listed below, sequenced in a study of T cells in Graves' hyperthyroidism and ophthalmopathy. It was RNA transcripts that yielded the amplified TCR beta CDR3 regions. HTBI primers were used for first-round RT-PCR of the TCR CDR3. One entry per CDR3 protein results from TCRdb running MiXCR on the multiplex PCR reads. Of approximately 690,000 distinct CDR3 sequences listed, about 15% are singletons. The sequenced sample consisted of blood. The receptor set was obtained from a woman aged 45-59 years with Graves' ophthalmopathy.

The rearrangement joins TRBV4-3 to TRBJ2-2; D is unresolved. Germline V lookup: CDR1 LGHNA, CDR2 YSLEER. The CDR3 loop spans 14 amino acids. V was cut by 0 bases and J by 4 bases, with 6 bases left in between. The CDR3 here is CASSQDRPTGELFF. The CDR3 nucleotides are TGCGCCAGCAGCCAAGACAGACCCACCGGGGAGCTGTTTTTT.

The chain joins TRBV18 to TRBJ2-5; 8 nucleotides match TRBD1. Germline lookup yields CDR1 KGHSH and CDR2 LQKENI. V lost 0 bases to trimming and J lost 5 bases; unmatched junction nucleotides: 11. This CDR3 has 17 residues. The CDR3 bases are TGTGCCAGCTCACCACCGTGGGGCAGGGGGCTCTGGGAGACCCAGTACTTC. Protein product: CASSPPWGRGLWETQYF.

This clonotype came up many times. This chain uses TRBV6-1 with TRBJ2-7; D tentatively reads TRBD1 or TRBD2 (5 bases each). Germline values: CDR1 MNHNS, CDR2 SASEGT. The V end was cut by 2 bases, the J end by 0 bases, with 11 bases between. CDR3 size: 15 residues. CDR3 sequence (DNA): TGTGCCAGCAGTGAAATGAGGGGAAACTCCTACGAGCAGTACTTC. Protein product: CASSEMRGNSYEQYF.

This clonotype was detected many times. The CDR3: CSARSGSRTDTQYF. As DNA, the CDR3 is TGCAGTGCACGAAGCGGGAGCAGGACAGATACGCAGTATTTT. The chain couples TRBV20-1 to TRBJ2-3; 8 bases fit TRBD2. The CDR3 length is 14 residues. Germline values: CDR1 DFQATT, CDR2 SNEGSKA (reference sequence). V dropped 6 bases and J dropped 3; count of bases not matched to a gene: 8.

This clonotype appeared a few times. This sequence joins TRBV12-3 or TRBV12-4 and TRBJ1-2; no reliable D call. The V end lost 3 bases, the J end lost 4 bases, and 12 bases lay between the germline ends. This CDR3 has 14 residues. The CDR3 sequence is CASSFQWGPYGYTF. The CDR3 DNA sequence: TGTGCCAGCAGTTTTCAATGGGGTCCCTATGGCTACACCTTC.

This clonotype occurred a few times. This sequence joins TRBV4-2 and TRBJ1-2, with D unresolved. The V and J ends lost 2 bases and 8 bases respectively, with 15 bases between them. This CDR3 contains 14 residues. The germline V gene encodes CDR1 LGHNA and CDR2 YNFKEQ. As DNA, the CDR3 is TGTGCCAGCAGCCAATTAGGGAGCCTGAGGGGCTACACCTTC. Translated: CASSQLGSLRGYTF.

This clonotype has just a few counts. The rearrangement links TRBV25-1 to TRBJ2-5; D perhaps matches TRBD1 (5 bases). CDR1 and CDR2 from the germline V gene are MGHDK and SYGVNS. The length of the CDR3 is 12 residues. Trimming pared 11 bases from V and 5 bases from J, leaving 15 bases between. CDR3 loop: CAYAGSVETQYF. CDR3 nucleotide sequence: TGTGCCTACGCAGGGTCAGTGGAGACCCAGTACTTC.

This clonotype was counted only a few times. The chain has TRBV29-1 and TRBJ2-1; D is unclear. Germline CDR1 and CDR2: SQVTM and ANQGSEA. V lost 3 bases to trimming and J lost 1 base, with 10 bases between them. The CDR3 contains 14 residues. CDR3 in amino acids: CSVESVDSYNEQFF. CDR3 sequence (DNA): TGCAGCGTTGAGTCCGTGGATTCCTACAATGAGCAGTTCTTC.

This clonotype was detected many times. The chain is built from TRBV10-3 and TRBJ1-1; D unresolved. The length of the CDR3 is 15 residues. Germline CDR1 reads ENHRY; CDR2 reads SYGVKD. Trimming removed 0 bases from V and 6 bases from J, with 14 bases in between. CDR3 coding DNA: TGTGCCATCAGTGAGTCAGCGGGGTTTATCGCTGAAGCTTTCTTT. Translation: CAISESAGFIAEAFF.

This clonotype has a handful of counts. The chain couples TRBV20-1 to TRBJ2-2, with 9 bases matching TRBD2. Trimming took 1 base from V and 8 from J; bases not matched to a gene: 11. This CDR3 spans 16 amino acids. In germline, CDR1 is DFQATT, CDR2 SNEGSKA (reference sequence). This chain's CDR3 is CSARVVSTSGSGELFF. Here the CDR3 DNA reads TGCAGTGCTAGAGTCGTCTCGACTAGCGGTTCTGGGGAGCTGTTTTTT.

This clonotype has ten or more counts. The chain recombines TRBV27 with TRBJ1-6, with TRBD1 as a possible D gene (6 bases). CDR1 is MNHEY, CDR2 SMNVEV, per germline (reference sequence). Trimming pared 3 bases from V and 3 bases from J, leaving 12 bases between. The CDR3 sequence is 16 residues long. The CDR3, as DNA: TGTGCCAGCAGTTTTTGGGGGGGCGTCTATAATTCACCCCTCCACTTT. Translated: CASSFWGGVYNSPLHF.

In its sample, this clonotype was seen many times. This chain joins TRBV28 and TRBJ2-2, with D maybe TRBD1 (5 bases). Germline values: CDR1 MDHEN, CDR2 SYDVKM. The CDR3 loop spans 15 amino acids. V was pared by 10 bases and J by 5 bases, with 20 bases between. The CDR3 protein is CATNGQGFWTGELFF. In nucleotides, the CDR3 is TGTGCCACCAACGGCCAGGGATTTTGGACCGGGGAGCTGTTTTTT.

In regard to this clonotype: A read error may be the cause here, since a much bigger clone is one base away. This chain joins TRBV11-3 and TRBJ2-1, with D uncertain. The CDR3 extends over 13 amino acids. V was pared by 4 bases and J by 9 bases, with 13 bases between. Germline V gene lookup returns CDR1 SGHNT and CDR2 YENEEA. CDR3 coding DNA: TGTGCCAGCAGCTCACCCTATCAGAGTGAGCAGTTCTTC. This encodes CASSSPYQSEQFF. Combining the CDR3 with reference TRBV11-3 and TRBJ2-1 gives the whole variable domain EAGVVQSPRYKIIEKKQPVAFWCNPISGHNTLYWYLQNLGQGPELLIRYENEEAVDDSQLPKDRFSAERLKGVDSTLKIQPAELGDSAVYLCASSSPYQSEQFFGPGTRLTVL.

This clonotype was seen only a few times. The chain recombines TRBV13 with TRBJ2-3; D is unclear. V was shortened by 3 bases and J by 8 bases, with 18 bases between the two germline ends. CDR3 length: 15 amino acids. The germline CDR1 and CDR2 sequences are PRHDT and FYEKMQ (reference sequence). The CDR3 region is CASSFGGSSGSTQYF. DNA of the CDR3: TGTGCCAGCAGCTTTGGTGGGTCTTCCGGGTCTACGCAGTATTTT.

This clonotype was seen at least ten times. CDR3 in DNA: TGCGCCAGCAGCTTGGGAGGGACCGACGCTAAAAACATTCAGTACTTC. It yields the protein CASSLGGTDAKNIQYF. The chain links TRBV5-1 to TRBJ2-4; possibly TRBD1 or TRBD2 for D (5 bases each). V lost 0 bases, J lost 4 bases, and 14 bases lay in between. The CDR3 is 16 amino acids. Germline-derived CDR1 and CDR2 are SGHRS and YFSETQ.

This clonotype turned up a few times. The rearrangement uses TRBV5-6 and TRBJ2-5, with TRBD2 matching over 9 bases. This CDR3 comprises 15 residues. Germline V lookup: CDR1 SGHDT, CDR2 YYEEEE. V trimming: 4 bases; J trimming: 1 base; junction bases outside the gene matches: 5. CDR3 amino acids: CASSPLAGPQETQYF. The CDR3, as DNA: TGTGCCAGCAGCCCCCTAGCGGGGCCCCAAGAGACCCAGTACTTC.

This clonotype appeared a few times. The J gene is TRBJ2-5, the V gene TRBV6-1, with 7 bases matching TRBD1. Trimming at V came to 2 bases and at J to 2 bases, leaving 5 bases not matched to a gene. Germline V lookup: CDR1 MNHNS, CDR2 SASEGT. The CDR3 has 15 residues. CDR3 sequence (DNA): TGTGCCAGCAGTGAATCATGGGGACAGCAAGAGACCCAGTACTTC. Encoded protein: CASSESWGQQETQYF.